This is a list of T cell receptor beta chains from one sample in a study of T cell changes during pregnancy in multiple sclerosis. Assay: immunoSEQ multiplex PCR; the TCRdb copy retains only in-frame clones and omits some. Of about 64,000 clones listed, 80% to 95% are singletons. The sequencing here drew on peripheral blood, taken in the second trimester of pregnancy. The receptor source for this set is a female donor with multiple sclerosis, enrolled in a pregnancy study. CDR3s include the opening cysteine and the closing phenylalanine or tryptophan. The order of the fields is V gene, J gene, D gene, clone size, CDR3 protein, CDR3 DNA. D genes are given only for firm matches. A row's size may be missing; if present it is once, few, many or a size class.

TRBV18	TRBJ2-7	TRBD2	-	CASSTGLVSYEQYF	TGTGCCAGCTCAACCGGACTAGTGAGCTACGAGCAGTACTTC
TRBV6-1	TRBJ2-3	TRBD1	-	CASSEMRMGQGASDTQYF	TGTGCCAGCAGTGAAATGAGGATGGGACAGGGGGCATCAGATACGCAGTATTTT
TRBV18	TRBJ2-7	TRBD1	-	CASSPLDLGTVSYEQYF	TGTGCCAGCTCACCACTAGACTTGGGGACAGTTTCCTACGAGCAGTACTTC
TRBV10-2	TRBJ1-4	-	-	CASSTPPGSYNEKLFF	TGCGCCAGCAGTACACCCCCGGGGAGCTATAATGAAAAACTGTTTTTT
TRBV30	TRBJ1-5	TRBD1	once	CAWSVKGARNQPQHF	TGTGCCTGGAGTGTAAAGGGGGCACGTAATCAGCCCCAGCATTTT
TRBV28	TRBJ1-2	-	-	CASSLFDYGYTF	TGTGCCAGCAGTCTCTTTGACTATGGCTACACCTTC
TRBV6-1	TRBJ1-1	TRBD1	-	CASPEKGQGASEAFF	TGTGCCAGTCCAGAAAAAGGACAGGGGGCCTCTGAAGCTTTCTTT
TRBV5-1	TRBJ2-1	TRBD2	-	CASSLVGTSGLGDEQFF	TGCGCCAGCAGCTTGGTAGGGACTAGCGGATTAGGGGATGAGCAGTTCTTC
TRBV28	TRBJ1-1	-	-	CASSLSQNTEAFF	TGTGCCAGCAGTTTGAGTCAGAACACTGAAGCTTTCTTT
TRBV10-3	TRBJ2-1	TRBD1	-	CAISGRQGAGNEQFF	TGTGCCATCAGTGGGCGGCAGGGGGCAGGGAATGAGCAGTTCTTC
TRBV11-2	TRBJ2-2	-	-	CASSSLNRRNTGELFF	TGTGCCAGCAGCTCCCTAAATCGGAGGAACACCGGGGAGCTGTTTTTT
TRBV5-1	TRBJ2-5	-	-	CASSSRFGETQYF	TGCGCCAGCAGCTCCCGGTTTGGAGAGACCCAGTACTTC
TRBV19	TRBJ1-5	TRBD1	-	CAGGTGLKPQHF	TGTGCCGGGGGGACAGGGTTGAAGCCCCAGCATTTT
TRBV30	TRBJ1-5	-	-	CAWSFGFGSSGYQPQHF	TGTGCCTGGAGTTTTGGGTTTGGTTCGTCAGGTTATCAGCCCCAGCATTTT
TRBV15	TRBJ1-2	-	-	CATSRFFRTAYGYTF	TGTGCCACCAGCAGATTTTTTCGGACAGCCTATGGCTACACCTTC
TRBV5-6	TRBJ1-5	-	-	CASSLPGQPQHF	TGTGCCAGCAGCTTGCCGGGGCAGCCCCAGCATTTT
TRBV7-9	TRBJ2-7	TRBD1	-	CASNPGGHEQYF	TGTGCCAGCAACCCAGGGGGCCACGAGCAGTACTTC
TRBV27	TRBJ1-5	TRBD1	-	CASSQTTGGNQPQHF	TGTGCCAGCAGCCAGACCACAGGGGGCAATCAGCCCCAGCATTTT
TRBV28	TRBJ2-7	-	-	CASSPGNVEQYF	TGTGCCAGCAGTCCCGGGAATGTAGAGCAGTACTTC
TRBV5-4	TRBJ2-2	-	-	CASSLVGGGRTGELFF	TGTGCCAGCAGCTTGGTAGGAGGGGGCAGGACCGGGGAGCTGTTTTTT
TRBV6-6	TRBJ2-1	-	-	CASSPLRGGAYNEQFF	TGTGCCAGCAGCCCCCTGAGAGGCGGAGCCTACAATGAGCAGTTCTTC
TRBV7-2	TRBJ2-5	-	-	CASSFQNRGGETQYF	TGTGCCAGCAGCTTTCAAAACAGGGGAGGAGAGACCCAGTACTTC
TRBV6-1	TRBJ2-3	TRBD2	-	CASSGLAGGPDTQYF	TGTGCCAGCAGTGGACTAGCGGGAGGGCCAGATACGCAGTATTTT
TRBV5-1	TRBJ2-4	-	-	CASSLDPSGFGTKNIQYF	TGCGCCAGCAGCTTGGACCCCTCAGGTTTTGGAACCAAAAACATTCAGTACTTC
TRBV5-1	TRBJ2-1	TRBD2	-	CASSLGGTSGDNEQFF	TGCGCCAGCAGCTTGGGTGGGACTAGCGGCGACAATGAGCAGTTCTTC
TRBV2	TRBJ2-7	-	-	CASSEGLLSSYEQYF	TGTGCCAGCAGTGAAGGCTTACTGAGCTCCTACGAGCAGTACTTC
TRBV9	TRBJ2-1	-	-	CASSPRTATYNEQFF	TGTGCCAGCAGCCCTAGGACAGCAACCTACAATGAGCAGTTCTTC
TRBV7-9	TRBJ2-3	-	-	CASSSRGPDTQYF	TGTGCCAGCAGCTCCAGGGGACCAGATACGCAGTATTTT
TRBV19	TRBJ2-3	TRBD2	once	CASSTAGRVAGGPIGGATDTQYF	TGTGCCAGTAGTACAGCGGGACGGGTAGCGGGAGGGCCGATTGGAGGGGCCACAGATACGCAGTATTTT
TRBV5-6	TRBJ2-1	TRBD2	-	CASSLRTSGWSSYNEQFF	TGTGCCAGCAGCTTGAGGACTAGCGGTTGGAGCTCCTACAATGAGCAGTTCTTC
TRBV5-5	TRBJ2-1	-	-	CASSLGLLSGPAYNEQFF	TGTGCCAGCAGCTTGGGACTCTTAAGCGGCCCCGCCTACAATGAGCAGTTCTTC
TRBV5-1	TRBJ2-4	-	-	CASSQAGKNIQYF	TGCGCCAGCAGCCAAGCAGGAAAAAACATTCAGTACTTC
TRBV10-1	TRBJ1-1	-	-	CASSDGALNTEAFF	TGCGCCAGCAGTGATGGGGCCTTGAACACTGAAGCTTTCTTT
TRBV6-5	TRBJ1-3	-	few	CASSYSRAVGNTIYF	TGTGCCAGCAGTTACTCGAGGGCAGTAGGAAACACCATATATTTT
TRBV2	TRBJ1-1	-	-	CASSVTVNTEAFF	TGTGCCAGCAGTGTGACAGTGAACACTGAAGCTTTCTTT
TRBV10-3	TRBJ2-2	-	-	CAITPRLGSGELFF	TGTGCCATCACCCCCCGACTAGGGTCCGGGGAGCTGTTTTTT
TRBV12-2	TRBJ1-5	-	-	CASRLVRAGDSNQPQHF	TGTGCAAGTCGCTTAGTCAGGGCAGGGGACAGCAATCAGCCCCAGCATTTT
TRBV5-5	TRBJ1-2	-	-	CASSLGRGYGYTF	TGTGCCAGCAGCTTGGGCAGGGGTTATGGCTACACCTTC
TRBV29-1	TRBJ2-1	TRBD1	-	CSGVTPGTDIYNEQFF	TGCAGCGGCGTAACCCCCGGGACAGATATCTACAATGAGCAGTTCTTC
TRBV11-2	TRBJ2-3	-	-	CASSSEGDHNTDTQYF	TGTGCCAGCAGCAGCGAGGGGGACCATAACACAGATACGCAGTATTTT
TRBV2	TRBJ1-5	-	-	CASSERKGRASNQPQHF	TGTGCCAGCAGTGAGAGGAAGGGCAGGGCTAGCAATCAGCCCCAGCATTTT
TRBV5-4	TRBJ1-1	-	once	CASSSPRGGRYTEAFF	TGTGCCAGCAGCTCCCCCCGGGGGGGGAGGTACACTGAAGCTTTCTTT
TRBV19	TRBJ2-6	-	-	CASSMSGSGANVLTF	TGTGCCAGTAGTATGTCAGGGTCTGGGGCCAACGTCCTGACTTTC
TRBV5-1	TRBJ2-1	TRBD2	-	CASSLPTLAGDSGEQFF	TGCGCCAGCAGCTTGCCGACACTAGCGGGAGATTCCGGGGAGCAGTTCTTC
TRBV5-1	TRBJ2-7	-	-	CASTTGGTAGGKNEQYF	TGCGCCAGTACGACAGGGGGAACGGCGGGAGGGAAGAACGAGCAGTACTTC
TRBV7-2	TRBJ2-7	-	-	CASSPGGAAYEQYF	TGTGCCAGCAGCCCTGGGGGCGCGGCCTACGAGCAGTACTTC
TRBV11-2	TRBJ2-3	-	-	CASSLGTTQYF	TGTGCCAGCAGCCTCGGTACTACGCAGTATTTT
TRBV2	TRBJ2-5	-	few	CASSEAYLRETQYF	TGTGCCAGCAGTGAAGCGTACCTCAGGGAGACCCAGTACTTC
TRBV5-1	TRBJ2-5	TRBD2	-	CASSLEITSGSETQYF	TGCGCCAGCAGCTTGGAAATCACTAGCGGGAGTGAGACCCAGTACTTC
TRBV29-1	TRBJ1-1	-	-	CSATTVGNTEAFF	TGCAGCGCCACGACAGTGGGGAACACTGAAGCTTTCTTT
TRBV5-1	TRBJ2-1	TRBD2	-	CALYGEGYNEQFF	TGCGCCTTGTACGGGGAGGGCTACAATGAGCAGTTCTTC
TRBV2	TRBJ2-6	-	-	CASSEGRRHSGANVLTF	TGTGCCAGCAGTGAGGGGAGACGGCACTCTGGGGCCAACGTCCTGACTTTC
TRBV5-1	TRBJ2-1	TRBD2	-	CASTYLAGRNEQFF	TGCGCCAGCACCTACTTAGCGGGACGGAATGAGCAGTTCTTC